This T cell receptor (beta chain) was recorded in a study of graft-versus-host responses after intestinal transplantation. Study-level information: Among the recipients, transplants were multivisceral, liver-intestinal, or isolated intestinal. Anti-thymocyte globulin induction was given to all recipients, followed by tacrolimus and steroids for around three years.

Study-level points and caveats: Early post-transplant HvG declines were associated with peak circulating GvH clone levels. Recipient marrow contained GvH clones, some of which appeared first in ileum or blood.

The table came from immunoSEQ multiplex PCR; TCRdb's copy has only in-frame clones and leaves some out. Of under 150,000 clones detected, around nine tenths appear once; the ten largest clones hold over 0.15%. A note on this clone: The antigen remains unidentified.

The V end was cut by 0 bases, the J end by 6 bases, with 10 bases between. Germline CDR1 is SGHDT and CDR2 is YYEEEE. The CDR3 totals 14 residues. This clonotype originated in a human donor who received an intestinal transplant. The specimen was unstimulated CD4+ T cells sorted from spleen or lymph node cells, collected before intestinal transplant. V gene TRBV5-6 combines with J gene TRBJ2-1; no clear D. CDR3: CASSLGMASNEQFF. In DNA form, the CDR3 reads TGTGCCAGCAGCTTGGGGATGGCTAGCAATGAGCAGTTCTTC.